Presented here are 5 T cell receptor beta chains from one specimen sequenced in a study of cytomegalovirus exposure and HLA in healthy donors (dated 2017 in TCRdb). Preparation of the library involved the immunoSEQ multiplex PCR assay. The multiplex PCR relied on a mix of 60 forward primers for TCR Vbeta segments and 13 reverse primers for TCR Jbeta segments. Not all clones reach the TCRdb copy of this immuneACCESS table, which keeps in-frame sequences only. Checked studies attribute under half of the gap to unresolved V genes and leave the rest unexplained. Present in this sample are around 150,000 clones, approximately 84% of which were seen just once. The top ten hold around 6.9% of the sample. Sequenced input: PBMCs. The receptor source for this set is a male donor in good health and CMV-seropositive.

The chain couples TRBV19 to TRBJ2-7; D not resolved. Germline CDR1 LNHDA, CDR2 SQIVND (reference sequence). This CDR3 has 12 amino acids. The V end lost 10 bases, the J end lost 1 base, and 11 bases lay between the germline ends. CDR3 sequence: CATVDKSYEQYF. Here the CDR3 DNA reads TGTGCCACTGTTGACAAATCCTACGAGCAGTACTTC. Full variable domain (rest looked up from reference TRBV19 and TRBJ2-7): DGGITQSPKYLFRKEGQNVTLSCEQNLNHDAMYWYRQDPGQGLRLIYYSQIVNDFQKGDIAEGYSVSREKKESFPLTVTSAQKNPTAFYLCATVDKSYEQYFGPGTRLTVT.

This rearrangement joins TRBV7-6 to TRBJ2-7; 7 bases line up with TRBD1. This CDR3 has 18 amino acids. CDR1 and CDR2 from the germline V gene are SGHVS and FNYEAQ. Trimming took 0 bases from V and 11 from J; bases not matched to a gene: 22. In DNA, the CDR3 is TGTGCCAGCAGCTTAGCGATCCCTATAGACAGGGACCGTCGATTGGAGTACTTC. This gives the protein CASSLAIPIDRDRRLEYF.

The V gene is TRBV11-3, the J gene TRBJ2-2; no clear D. The V gene lost 6 bases and the J gene lost 7 bases, with 12 bases spanning the gap. Looked up from germline, CDR1 is SGHNT and CDR2 is YENEEA. CDR3 length: 13 residues. The CDR3 protein is CASREDSVGELFF. CDR3 bases: TGTGCCAGCAGGGAAGACTCGGTCGGGGAGCTGTTTTTT.

In DNA form, the CDR3 reads TGTGCCAGTAGTCGAATCCTCCCGGGGACTAGCGGGAGTTCGGAGACCCAGTACTTC. Amino acid sequence: CASSRILPGTSGSSETQYF. This chain connects TRBV19 to TRBJ2-5; 14 bases match TRBD2. V shed 5 bases and J 5 bases; nucleotides not matched to a gene: 16. The CDR3 has 19 residues. Germline V gene data show CDR1 as LNHDA and CDR2 as SQIVND (reference sequence).

The chain links TRBV18 to TRBJ2-7; 13 positions match TRBD2. After removal of 3 bases from V and 1 base from J, the junction contained 9 bases not matched to a gene. CDR3 length: 18 residues. Germline V CDR1 and CDR2: KGHSH, LQKENI. This CDR3 is CASSPSTRLAGGSYEQYF. CDR3 sequence (DNA): TGTGCCAGCTCACCGTCGACTCGACTAGCGGGAGGATCCTACGAGCAGTACTTC.